The present TCR beta chain was sequenced within a study of T cells in Graves' hyperthyroidism and ophthalmopathy. Study results and caveats: Onset of ophthalmopathy came a median roughly 6.4 months after the model predicted it.

CDR1 is LGHDT, CDR2 YNNKEL, per germline (reference sequence). V lost 1 base, J lost 2 bases, and 4 bases stayed unmatched. The CDR3 contains 16 residues. TCR beta CDR3 regions were amplified from RNA. A set of HTBI primers served as the primers for a first-round RT-PCR of the TCR CDR3. TCRdb called the multiplex PCR reads again in MiXCR, with one record for every CDR3 protein. The data contain 550,000 to 600,000 distinct CDR3 sequences, over 15% of them seen just once; the ten biggest clones take up about 17%. This clonotype occurred many times. The antigen remains undetermined. Graves' hyperthyroidism is called stable when ophthalmopathy does not progress within 18 months. The PBMCs were sourced from fresh peripheral blood (approximately 10 ml).

Sample: blood. This rearrangement joins TRBV3-1 to TRBJ2-1; 8 bases line up with TRBD2. This clonotype was sampled from a woman under 30 with Graves' hyperthyroidism. The CDR3 spells CASSQGSGGPYNEQFF. The CDR3 coding sequence is TGTGCCAGCAGCCAAGGATCGGGAGGGCCCTACAATGAGCAGTTCTTC.